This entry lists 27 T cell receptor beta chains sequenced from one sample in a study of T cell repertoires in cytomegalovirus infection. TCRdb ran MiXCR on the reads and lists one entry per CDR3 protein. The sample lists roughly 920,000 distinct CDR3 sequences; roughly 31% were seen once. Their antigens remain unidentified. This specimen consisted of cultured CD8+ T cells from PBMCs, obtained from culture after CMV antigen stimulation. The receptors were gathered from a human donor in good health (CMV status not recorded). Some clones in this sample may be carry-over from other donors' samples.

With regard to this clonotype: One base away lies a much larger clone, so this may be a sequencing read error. The CDR3: CACSLNPTGSSGNTIYF. CDR3 nucleotide sequence: TGTGCCTGCAGCTTAAATCCGACAGGGTCTTCGGGAAACACCATATATTTT. The chain couples TRBV7-2 to TRBJ1-3; 7 bases agree with TRBD1. CDR1 is SGHTA and CDR2 is FQGNSA in the germline V gene. The CDR3 extends over 17 amino acids.

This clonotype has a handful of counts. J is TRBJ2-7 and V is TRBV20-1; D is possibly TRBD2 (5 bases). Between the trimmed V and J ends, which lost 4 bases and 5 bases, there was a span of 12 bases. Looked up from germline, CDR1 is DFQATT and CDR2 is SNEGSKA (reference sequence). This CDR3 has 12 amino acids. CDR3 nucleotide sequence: TGCAGTGCTATTAAGGACTCGGACGAGCAGTACTTC. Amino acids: CSAIKDSDEQYF.

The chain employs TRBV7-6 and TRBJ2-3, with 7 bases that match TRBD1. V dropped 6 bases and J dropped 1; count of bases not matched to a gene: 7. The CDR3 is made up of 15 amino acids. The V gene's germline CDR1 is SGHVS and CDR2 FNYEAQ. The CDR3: CASSRQGFGTDTQYF. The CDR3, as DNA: TGTGCCAGCAGTCGACAGGGTTTCGGCACAGATACGCAGTATTTT.

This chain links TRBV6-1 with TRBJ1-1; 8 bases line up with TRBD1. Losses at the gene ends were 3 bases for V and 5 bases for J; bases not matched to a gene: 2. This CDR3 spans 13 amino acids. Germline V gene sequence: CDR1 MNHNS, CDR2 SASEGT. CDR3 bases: TGTGCCAGCAGTGAGTGGACAGGGACTGAAGCTTTCTTT. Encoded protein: CASSEWTGTEAFF.

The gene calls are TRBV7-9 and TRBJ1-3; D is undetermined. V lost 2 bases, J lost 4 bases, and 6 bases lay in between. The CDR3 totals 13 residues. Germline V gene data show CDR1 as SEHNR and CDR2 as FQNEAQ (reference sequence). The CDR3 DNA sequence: TGTGCCAGCAGCTTAAAGGGAGGAAACACCATATATTTT. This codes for CASSLKGGNTIYF.

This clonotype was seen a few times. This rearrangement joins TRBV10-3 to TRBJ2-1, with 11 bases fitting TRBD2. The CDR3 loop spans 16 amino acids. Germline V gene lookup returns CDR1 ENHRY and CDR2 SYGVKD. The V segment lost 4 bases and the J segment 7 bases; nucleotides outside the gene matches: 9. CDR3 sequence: CAISATLAGGGNEQFF. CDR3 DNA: TGTGCCATCAGTGCCACCCTAGCGGGGGGCGGAAATGAGCAGTTCTTC.

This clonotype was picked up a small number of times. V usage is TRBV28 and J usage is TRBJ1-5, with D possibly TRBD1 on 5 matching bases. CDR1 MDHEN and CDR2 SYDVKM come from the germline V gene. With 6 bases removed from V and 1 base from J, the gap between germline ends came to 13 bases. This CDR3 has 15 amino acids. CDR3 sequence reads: CASRERQWSNQPQHF. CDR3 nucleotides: TGTGCCAGCAGGGAAAGACAGTGGAGCAATCAGCCCCAGCATTTT.

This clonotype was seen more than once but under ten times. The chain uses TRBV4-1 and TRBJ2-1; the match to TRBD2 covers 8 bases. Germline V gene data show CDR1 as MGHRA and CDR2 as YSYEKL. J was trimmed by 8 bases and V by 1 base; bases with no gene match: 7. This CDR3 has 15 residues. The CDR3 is CASSQGPTSADEQFF. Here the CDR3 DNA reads TGCGCCAGCAGCCAAGGACCGACTAGCGCAGATGAGCAGTTCTTC.

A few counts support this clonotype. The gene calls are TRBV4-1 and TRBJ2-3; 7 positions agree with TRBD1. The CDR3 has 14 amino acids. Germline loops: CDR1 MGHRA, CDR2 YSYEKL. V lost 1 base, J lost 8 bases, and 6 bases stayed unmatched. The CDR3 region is CASSQGQGRGTQYF. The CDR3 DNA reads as TGCGCCAGCAGCCAAGGACAGGGTAGGGGTACGCAGTATTTT.

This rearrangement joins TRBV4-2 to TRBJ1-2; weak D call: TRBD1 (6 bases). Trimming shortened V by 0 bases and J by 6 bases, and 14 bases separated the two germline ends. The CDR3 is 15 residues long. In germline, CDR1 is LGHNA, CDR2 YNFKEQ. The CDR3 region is CASSQDPGGRDGYTF. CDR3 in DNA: TGTGCCAGCAGCCAAGATCCCGGGGGGCGGGATGGCTACACCTTC.

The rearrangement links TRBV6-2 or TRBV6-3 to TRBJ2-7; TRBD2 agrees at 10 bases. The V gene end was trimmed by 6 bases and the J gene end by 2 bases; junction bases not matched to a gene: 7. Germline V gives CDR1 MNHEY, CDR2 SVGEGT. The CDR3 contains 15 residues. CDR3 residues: CASSNLAGEAYEQYV. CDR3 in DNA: TGTGCCAGCAGCAACCTAGCGGGAGAGGCCTACGAGCAGTACGTC.

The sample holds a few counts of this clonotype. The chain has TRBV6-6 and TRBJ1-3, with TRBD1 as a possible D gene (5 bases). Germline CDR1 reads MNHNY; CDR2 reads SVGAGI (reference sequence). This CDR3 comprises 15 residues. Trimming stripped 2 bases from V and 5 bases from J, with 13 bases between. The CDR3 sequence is CASSYPRDGRNTIYF. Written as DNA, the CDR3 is TGTGCCAGCAGTTACCCAAGGGACGGAAGAAACACCATATATTTT.

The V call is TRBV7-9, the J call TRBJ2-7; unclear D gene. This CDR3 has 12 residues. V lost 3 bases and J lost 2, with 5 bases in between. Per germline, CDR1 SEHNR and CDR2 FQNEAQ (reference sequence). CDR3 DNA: TGTGCCAGCAGCTTGAAACCCTACGAGCAGTACGTC. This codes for CASSLKPYEQYV.

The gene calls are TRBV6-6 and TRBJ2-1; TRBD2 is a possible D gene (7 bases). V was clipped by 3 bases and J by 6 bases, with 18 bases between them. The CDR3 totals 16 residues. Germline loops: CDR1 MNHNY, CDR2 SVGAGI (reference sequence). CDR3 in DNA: TGTGCCAGCAGTTATATTTCCGGGGGGCCCATCAATGAGCAGTTCTTC. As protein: CASSYISGGPINEQFF.

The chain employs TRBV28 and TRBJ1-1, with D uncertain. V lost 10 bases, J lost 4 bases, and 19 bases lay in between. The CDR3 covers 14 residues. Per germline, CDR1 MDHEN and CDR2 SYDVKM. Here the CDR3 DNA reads TGTGCCACAATAGGGCGAGGATCCGTCACTGAAGCTTTCTTT. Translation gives CATIGRGSVTEAFF.

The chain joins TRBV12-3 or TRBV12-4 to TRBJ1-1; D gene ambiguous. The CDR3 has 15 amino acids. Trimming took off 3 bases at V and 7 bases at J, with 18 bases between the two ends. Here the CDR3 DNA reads TGTGCCAGCAGTTTGACCTCGGGCAGAAGGAATGAAGCTTTCTTT. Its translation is CASSLTSGRRNEAFF.

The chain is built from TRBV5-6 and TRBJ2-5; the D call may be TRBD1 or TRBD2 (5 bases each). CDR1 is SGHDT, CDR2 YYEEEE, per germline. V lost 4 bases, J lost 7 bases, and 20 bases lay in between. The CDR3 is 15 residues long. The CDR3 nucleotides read TGTGCCAGCAGCGGAGACAGCTACTCCGGGGTGACCCAGTACTTC. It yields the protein CASSGDSYSGVTQYF.

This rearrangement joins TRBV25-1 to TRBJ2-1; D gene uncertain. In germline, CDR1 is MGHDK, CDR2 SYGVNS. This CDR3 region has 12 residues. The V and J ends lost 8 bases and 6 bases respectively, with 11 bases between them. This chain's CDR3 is CASGAPGNEQFF. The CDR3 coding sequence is TGTGCCAGCGGAGCCCCGGGCAATGAGCAGTTCTTC.

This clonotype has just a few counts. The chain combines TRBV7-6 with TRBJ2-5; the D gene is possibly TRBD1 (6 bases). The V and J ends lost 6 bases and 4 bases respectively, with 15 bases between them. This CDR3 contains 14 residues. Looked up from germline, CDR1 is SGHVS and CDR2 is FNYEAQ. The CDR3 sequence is CASRPTGRGETQYF. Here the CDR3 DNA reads TGTGCCAGCAGACCAACAGGGAGAGGAGAGACCCAGTACTTC.

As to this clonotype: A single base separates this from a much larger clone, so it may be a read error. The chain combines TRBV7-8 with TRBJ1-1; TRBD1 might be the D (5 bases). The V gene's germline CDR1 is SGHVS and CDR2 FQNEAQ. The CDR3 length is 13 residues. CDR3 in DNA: TGTGCCAACAGCTGGTTTACAGGTACTGAAGCTTTCTTT. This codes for CANSWFTGTEAFF.

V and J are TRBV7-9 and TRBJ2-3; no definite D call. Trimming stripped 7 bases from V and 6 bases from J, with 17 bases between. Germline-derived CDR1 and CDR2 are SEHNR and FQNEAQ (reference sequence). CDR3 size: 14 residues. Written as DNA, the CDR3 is TGTGCCAGCACCCCGAACGAGCCGTACGATACGCAGTATTTT. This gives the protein CASTPNEPYDTQYF.

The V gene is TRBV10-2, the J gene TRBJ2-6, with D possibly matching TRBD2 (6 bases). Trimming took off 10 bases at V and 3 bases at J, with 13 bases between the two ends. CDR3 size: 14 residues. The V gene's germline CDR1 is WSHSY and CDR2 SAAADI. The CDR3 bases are TGCGCCACCCGGACCGGGAGTGGGGCCAACGTCCTGACTTTC. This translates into CATRTGSGANVLTF.

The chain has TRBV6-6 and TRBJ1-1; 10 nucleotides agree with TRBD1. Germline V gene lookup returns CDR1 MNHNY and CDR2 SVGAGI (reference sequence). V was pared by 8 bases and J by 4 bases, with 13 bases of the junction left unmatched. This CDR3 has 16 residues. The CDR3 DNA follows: TGTGCCAGCGGAGCCCGGGACAGGGGACTTGTCACTGAAGCTTTCTTT. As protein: CASGARDRGLVTEAFF.

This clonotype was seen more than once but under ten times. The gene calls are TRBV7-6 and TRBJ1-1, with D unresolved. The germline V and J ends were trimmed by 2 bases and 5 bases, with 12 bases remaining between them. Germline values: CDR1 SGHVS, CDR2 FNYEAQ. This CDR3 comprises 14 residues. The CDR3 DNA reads TGTGCCAGCAGCTTAAATGGAGTTAGTACTGAAGCTTTCTTT. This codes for CASSLNGVSTEAFF.

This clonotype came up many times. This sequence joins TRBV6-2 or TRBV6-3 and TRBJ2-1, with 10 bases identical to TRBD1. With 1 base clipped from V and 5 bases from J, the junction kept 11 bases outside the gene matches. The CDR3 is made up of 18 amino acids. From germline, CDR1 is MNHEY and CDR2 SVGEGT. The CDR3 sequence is CASSYFLTGGFRNNEQFF. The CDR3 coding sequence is TGTGCCAGCAGTTACTTTCTGACAGGGGGCTTTAGGAACAATGAGCAGTTCTTC.

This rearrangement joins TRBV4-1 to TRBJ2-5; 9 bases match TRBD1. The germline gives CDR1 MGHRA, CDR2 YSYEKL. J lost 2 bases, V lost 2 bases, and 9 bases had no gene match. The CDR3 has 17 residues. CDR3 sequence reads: CASSQSPGQGPQETQYF. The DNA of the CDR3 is TGCGCCAGCAGCCAATCCCCGGGACAGGGTCCTCAAGAGACCCAGTACTTC.

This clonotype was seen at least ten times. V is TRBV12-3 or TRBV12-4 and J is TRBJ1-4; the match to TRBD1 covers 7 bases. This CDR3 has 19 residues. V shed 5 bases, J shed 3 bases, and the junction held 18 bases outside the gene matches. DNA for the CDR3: TGTGCCAGCAGTCAAGCCGACAGGGTTTCCACCGGACCTAATGAAAAACTGTTTTTT. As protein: CASSQADRVSTGPNEKLFF.